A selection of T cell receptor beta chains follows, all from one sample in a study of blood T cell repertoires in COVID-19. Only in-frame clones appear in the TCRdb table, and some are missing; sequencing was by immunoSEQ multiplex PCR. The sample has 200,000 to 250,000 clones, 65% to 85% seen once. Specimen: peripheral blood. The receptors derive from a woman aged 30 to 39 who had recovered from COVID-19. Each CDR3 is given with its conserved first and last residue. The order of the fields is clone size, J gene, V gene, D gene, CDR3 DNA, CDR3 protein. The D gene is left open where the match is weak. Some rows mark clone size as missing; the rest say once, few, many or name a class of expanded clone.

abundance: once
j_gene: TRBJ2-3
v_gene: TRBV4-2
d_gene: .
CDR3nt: TGTGCCAGCAGCCAAGATTGGGGAGGCGCGGGAACCACAGATACGCAGTATTTT
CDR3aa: CASSQDWGGAGTTDTQYF

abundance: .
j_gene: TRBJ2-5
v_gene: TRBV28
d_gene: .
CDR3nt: TGTGCCAGCAGTTTACCTAGACTCCAAGAGACCCAGTACTTC
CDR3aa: CASSLPRLQETQYF

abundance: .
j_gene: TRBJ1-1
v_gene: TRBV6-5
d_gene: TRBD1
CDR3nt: TGTGCCAGCCTCAGGGGGACCATGAACACTGAAGCTTTCTTT
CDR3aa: CASLRGTMNTEAFF

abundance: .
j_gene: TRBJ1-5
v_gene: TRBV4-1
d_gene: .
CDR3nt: TGCGCCAGCAGCCACTCGAGGGTGGGTCAGCCCCAGCATTTT
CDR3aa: CASSHSRVGQPQHF

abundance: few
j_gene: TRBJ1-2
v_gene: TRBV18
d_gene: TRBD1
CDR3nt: TGTGCCAGCTCACCCCTGGGACAGGGGGCAAGTGGCTACACCTTC
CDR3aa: CASSPLGQGASGYTF

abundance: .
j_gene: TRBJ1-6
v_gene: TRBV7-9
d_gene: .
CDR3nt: TGTGCCAGCAGCTTAGTGTACGCAGGGGCCTCTTCACCCCTCCACTTT
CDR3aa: CASSLVYAGASSPLHF

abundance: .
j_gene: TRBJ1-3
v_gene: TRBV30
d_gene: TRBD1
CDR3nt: TGTGCCTGGGGACAGGGGGCAGGAAACACCATATATTTT
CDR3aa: CAWGQGAGNTIYF

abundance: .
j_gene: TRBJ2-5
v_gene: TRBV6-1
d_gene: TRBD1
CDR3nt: TGTGCCAGCAGTGAAGCAGGAACAGGGGGGGAGACCCAGTACTTC
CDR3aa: CASSEAGTGGETQYF

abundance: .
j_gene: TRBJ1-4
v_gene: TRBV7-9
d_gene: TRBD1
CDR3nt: TGTGCCAGCAGTCCCTCGGAGGGGGCTGGGAAACTGTTTTTT
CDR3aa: CASSPSEGAGKLFF

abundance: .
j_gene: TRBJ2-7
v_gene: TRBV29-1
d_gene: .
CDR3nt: TGCAGCGTTGAAGTCGGGGAGACCTACGAGCAGTACTTC
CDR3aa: CSVEVGETYEQYF

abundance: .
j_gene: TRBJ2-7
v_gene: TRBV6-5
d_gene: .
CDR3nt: TGTGCCAGCAACCCGACGAGGTCCGTCTCCTACGAGCAGTACTTC
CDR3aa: CASNPTRSVSYEQYF

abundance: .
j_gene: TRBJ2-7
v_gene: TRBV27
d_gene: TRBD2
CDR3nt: TGTGCCAGCAGTTTATCGGCTAGCGGGCGTTACGAGCAGTACTTC
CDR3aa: CASSLSASGRYEQYF

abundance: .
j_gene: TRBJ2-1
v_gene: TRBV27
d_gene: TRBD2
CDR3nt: TGTGCCAGCAGTTTACTAACTTCTAGCGGGAGAAGTCATGAGCAGTTCTTC
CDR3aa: CASSLLTSSGRSHEQFF

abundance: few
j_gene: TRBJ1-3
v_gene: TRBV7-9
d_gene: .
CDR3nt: TGTGCCAGCAGACCGGGGTACTCTGGAAACACCATATATTTT
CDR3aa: CASRPGYSGNTIYF

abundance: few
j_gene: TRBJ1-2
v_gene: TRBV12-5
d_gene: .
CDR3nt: TGTGCTAGTGGTTTGGTACCAGGGAAGTATGGCTACACCTTC
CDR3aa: CASGLVPGKYGYTF

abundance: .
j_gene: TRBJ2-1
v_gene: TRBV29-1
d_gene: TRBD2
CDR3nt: TGCAGCTTCGGGGCTAGCGGGCTCAATGAGCAGTTCTTC
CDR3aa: CSFGASGLNEQFF

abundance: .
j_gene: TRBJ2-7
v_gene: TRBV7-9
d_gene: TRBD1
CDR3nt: TGTGCCAGCAGCTTGGGACAGGGGACTTTGGGCTCCTACGAGCAGTACTTC
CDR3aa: CASSLGQGTLGSYEQYF

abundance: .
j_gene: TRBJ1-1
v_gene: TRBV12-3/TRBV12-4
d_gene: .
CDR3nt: TGTGCCAGCAGTTTTCAGTGGAGGACTGAAGCTTTCTTT
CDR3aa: CASSFQWRTEAFF

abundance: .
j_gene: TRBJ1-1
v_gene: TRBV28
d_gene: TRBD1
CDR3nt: TGTGCCAGCAGGACAGGGGCAGAAGCTTTCTTT
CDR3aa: CASRTGAEAFF

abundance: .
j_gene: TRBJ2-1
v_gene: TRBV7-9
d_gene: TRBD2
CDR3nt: TGTGCCAGCAGCGAGGGGCTGGGACTAGAAGGGTATGAGCAGTTCTTC
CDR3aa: CASSEGLGLEGYEQFF

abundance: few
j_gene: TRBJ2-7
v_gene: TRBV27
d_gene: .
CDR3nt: TGTGCCAGCAGTTTATCGAGGAACCACTACGAGCAGTACTTC
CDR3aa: CASSLSRNHYEQYF

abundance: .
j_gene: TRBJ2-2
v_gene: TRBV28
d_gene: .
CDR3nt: TGTGCCAGCAGTTTCCCCTGGCGGGATCGCGGCACCGGGGAGCTGTTTTTT
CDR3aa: CASSFPWRDRGTGELFF

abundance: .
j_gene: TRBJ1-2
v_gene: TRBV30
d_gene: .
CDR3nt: TGTGCCTGGAGTGTAAGGACAGATGGCTACACCTTC
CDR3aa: CAWSVRTDGYTF

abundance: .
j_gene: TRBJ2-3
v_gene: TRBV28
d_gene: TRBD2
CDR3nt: TGTGCCAGCAGTGATAGCGGGAGTCCAGATACGCAGTATTTT
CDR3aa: CASSDSGSPDTQYF

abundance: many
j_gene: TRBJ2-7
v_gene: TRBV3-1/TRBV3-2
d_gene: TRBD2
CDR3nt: TGTGCCAGCAGCCAATCCTATAGCGGGAGCTACGAGCAGTACTTC
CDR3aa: CASSQSYSGSYEQYF

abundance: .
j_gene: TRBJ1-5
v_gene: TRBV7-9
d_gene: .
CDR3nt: TGTGCCAGCAGCTTCACAGGGAGCAATCAGCCCCAGCATTTT
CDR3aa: CASSFTGSNQPQHF

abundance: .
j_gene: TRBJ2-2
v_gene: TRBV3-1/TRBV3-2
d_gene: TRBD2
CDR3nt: TGTGCCAGCGGCCCCACGCCTAGCGGGAGTATCACCGGGGAGCTGTTTTTT
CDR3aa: CASGPTPSGSITGELFF

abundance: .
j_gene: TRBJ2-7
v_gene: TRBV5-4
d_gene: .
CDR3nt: TGTGCCAGCAGCGCGGTCCGTGGGAGGTCCTACGAGCAGTACTTC
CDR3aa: CASSAVRGRSYEQYF

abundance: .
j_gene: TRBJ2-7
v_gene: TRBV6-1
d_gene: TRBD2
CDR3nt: TGTGCCAGCAGTCCAGCGGGAACATCCTACGAGCAGTACTTC
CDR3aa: CASSPAGTSYEQYF